This T cell receptor (beta chain) was captured by sequencing in a study of blood T cell repertoires in COVID-19. Study summary: The study drew acute and convalescent COVID-19 samples from the United States, Italy and Spain. T cells, B-cell-depleted T cells, or PBMCs provided the cDNA or gDNA that served as material.

This CDR3 is 19 amino acids long. The ends lost 0 bases at V and 0 bases at J; junction bases unmatched: 12. CDR1 is SGHKS and CDR2 is YYEKEE in the germline V gene (reference sequence). The method was immunoSEQ multiplex PCR; TCRdb's version includes in-frame clones alone and lacks a portion of them. Of approximately 220,000 clones in the sample, roughly nine tenths were seen once. The V gene is TRBV5-5, the J gene TRBJ2-1, with TRBD2 matching 7 bases. The TCR sequence derives from a young woman in a cohort exposed to, infected with or recovered from COVID-19 (not recorded which). Sequencing input: PBMCs or T cells enriched from blood (not recorded which). The CDR3 DNA follows: TGTGCCAGCAGCTTGGCAACTTTGGACGGGGGGAGCTCCTACAATGAGCAGTTCTTC. This codes for CASSLATLDGGSSYNEQFF. The full variable domain, rest sourced from reference TRBV5-5 and TRBJ2-1, is DAGVTQSPTHLIKTRGQQVTLRCSPISGHKSVSWYQQVLGQGPQFIFQYYEKEERGRGNFPDRFSARQFPNYSSELNVNALLLGDSALYLCASSLATLDGGSSYNEQFFGPGTRLTVL.